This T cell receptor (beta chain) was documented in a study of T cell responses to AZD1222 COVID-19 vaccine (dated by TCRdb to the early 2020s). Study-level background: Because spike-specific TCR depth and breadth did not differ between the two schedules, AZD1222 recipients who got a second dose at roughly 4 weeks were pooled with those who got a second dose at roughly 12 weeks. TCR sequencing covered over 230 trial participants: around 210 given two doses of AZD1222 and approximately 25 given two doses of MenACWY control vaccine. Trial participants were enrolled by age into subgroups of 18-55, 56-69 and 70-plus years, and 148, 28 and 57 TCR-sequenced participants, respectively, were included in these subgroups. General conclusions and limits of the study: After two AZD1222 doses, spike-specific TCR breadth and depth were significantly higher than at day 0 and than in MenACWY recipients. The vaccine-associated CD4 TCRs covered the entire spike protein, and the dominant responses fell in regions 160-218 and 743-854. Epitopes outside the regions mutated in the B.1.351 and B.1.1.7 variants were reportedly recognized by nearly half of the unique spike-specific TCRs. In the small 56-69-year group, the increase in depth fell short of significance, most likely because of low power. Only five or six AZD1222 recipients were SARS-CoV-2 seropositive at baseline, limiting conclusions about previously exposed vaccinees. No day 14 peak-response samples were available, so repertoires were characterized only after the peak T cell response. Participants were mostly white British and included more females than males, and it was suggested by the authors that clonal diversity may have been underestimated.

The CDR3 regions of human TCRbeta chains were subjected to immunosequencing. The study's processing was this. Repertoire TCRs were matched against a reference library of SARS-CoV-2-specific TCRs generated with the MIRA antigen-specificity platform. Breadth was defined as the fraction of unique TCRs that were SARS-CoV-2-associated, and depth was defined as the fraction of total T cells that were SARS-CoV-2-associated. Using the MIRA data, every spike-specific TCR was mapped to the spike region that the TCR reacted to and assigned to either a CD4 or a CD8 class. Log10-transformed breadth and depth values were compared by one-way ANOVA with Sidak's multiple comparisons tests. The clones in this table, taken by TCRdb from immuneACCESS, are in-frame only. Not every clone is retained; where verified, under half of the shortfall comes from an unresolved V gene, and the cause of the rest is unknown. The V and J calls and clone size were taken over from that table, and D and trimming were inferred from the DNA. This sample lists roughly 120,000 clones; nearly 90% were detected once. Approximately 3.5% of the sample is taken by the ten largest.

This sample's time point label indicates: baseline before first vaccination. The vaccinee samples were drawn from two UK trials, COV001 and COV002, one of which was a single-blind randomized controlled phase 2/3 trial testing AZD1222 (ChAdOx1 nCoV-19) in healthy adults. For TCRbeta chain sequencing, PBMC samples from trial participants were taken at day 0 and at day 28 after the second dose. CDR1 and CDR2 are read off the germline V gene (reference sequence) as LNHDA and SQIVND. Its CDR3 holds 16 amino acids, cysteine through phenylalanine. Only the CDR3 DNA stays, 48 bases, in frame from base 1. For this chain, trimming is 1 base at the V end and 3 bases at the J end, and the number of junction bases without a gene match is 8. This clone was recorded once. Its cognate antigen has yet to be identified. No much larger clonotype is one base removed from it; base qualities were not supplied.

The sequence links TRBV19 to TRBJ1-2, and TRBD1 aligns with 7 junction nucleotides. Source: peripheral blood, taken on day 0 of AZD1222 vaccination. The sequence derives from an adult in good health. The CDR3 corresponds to CASSIGGQPGDYGYTF. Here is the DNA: TGTGCCAGTAGTATAGGGGGACAGCCTGGGGACTATGGCTACACCTTC.